This T cell receptor beta chain came from a study of CXCR3-negative and CXCR3-positive naive CD8 T cells (dated by TCRdb to between 2019 and 2020). In the study overall: About 135 million TRB reads were obtained in total, roughly 1.5 +/- 0.3 million reads per library. Data from around ten donors, pooled across two independent experiments, went into the diversity and physicochemical repertoire analyses. Naive subsets from roughly 5 donors and memory cells from 3 donors were included in the TRBV-TRBJ cluster analysis.

Sequencing instrument: NextSeq 550. The Human TCR Profiling Kit (MiLaboratory) was used to prepare UMI-labeled 5' RACE TRB cDNA libraries. cDNA synthesis used the entire amount of extracted RNA, and PCR amplification then used the entire amount of cDNA produced. The libraries were made side by side, with each library going through the same number of PCR cycles. Concerning the study's data processing: MIGEC and MiXCR extracted about 57,000 +/- 9,900 unique UMI-labeled TRB cDNA molecules per library, requiring at least two reads per UMI. Each library averaged around 42,000 +/- 9,900 functional in-frame TRB CDR3 nucleotide clonotypes without stop codons. Diversity metrics, including normalized Shannon-Wiener and Chao1, were computed in VDJtools after downsampling to 5000 UMI-labeled TRB molecules per sample. Clonotype-size-weighted physicochemical properties of the central five CDR3 residues (interaction energy, strength, volume and Kidera factor 4) were computed in VDJtools. The reads went through TCRdb reprocessing, and each CDR3 protein sequence gets one entry with no DNA. The V and J calls and clone size are TCRdb's, not the authors'. The sample table includes 7,000 to 8,500 distinct CDR3 sequences. The top ten hold under 2% of the sample.

For each CD8+ T cell subset, flow sorting was done in triplicate, and roughly 310,000 cells per subset went directly into RLT lysis buffer. Naive CD8+ T cells were defined stringently as CD45RO-CCR7+CD27+CD95- to exclude memory contaminants. Standard density gradient centrifugation was used to isolate peripheral blood mononuclear cells from buffy coats. Naive CXCR3-negative and CXCR3-positive CD8+ T cells were flow-sorted on a FACSAria III. Total RNA was extracted from sorted cells with an RNeasy Mini Kit. As to this clonotype: Its antigen specificity is not known.

The paper as a whole reports these results and caveats: Because surface CD5, which is linked to self-reactivity in mice, was comparable between the naive subsets, TCR interaction strength was also inferred from the physicochemical properties of TRB CDR3s. CXCR3 expression partially decreased after cryopreservation, so most assays used freshly isolated PBMCs. Similar TRBV-TRBJ usage was shown by naive CXCR3-negative and CXCR3-positive cells from the same donor, whereas distinct patterns were shown by memory cells. Compared with CXCR3-negative naive cells, CXCR3-positive naive cells had TRB CDR3s with higher hydrophobicity (lower Kidera factor 4), lower energy, and higher strength and volume indices. Comparably high repertoire diversity was found in both naive subsets, whereas much lower repertoire diversity was found in memory CD8+ T cells.

The specimen was naive CXCR3+ CD8+ T cells from blood. Per the publication, the cell subset or site label means: CD45RO-CCR7+CD27+CD95- naive CD8+ T cells expressing CXCR3 (TNR3+). This TCR was recovered from a human donor in good health. Some clones in this sample may be carry-over from other donors' samples.

CDR3 region: CASIAPGLAGGYEQYF. Rearrangement joined TRBV28 to TRBJ2-7; TCRdb gives TRBD2 as the D gene, but with no DNA this cannot be confirmed. Including the terminal cysteine and phenylalanine, the CDR3 comprises 16 residues. Nucleotide data are not available. CDR1 and CDR2 were assigned from the germline V gene as MDHEN and SYDVKM.